The 5 T cell receptor beta chains listed next were all sequenced from one sample in a study of T-cell reconstitution after alpha-beta-depleted transplantation in children. TCRbeta library construction was performed incorporating unique molecular identifiers. A single record per CDR3 protein comes from TCRdb applying MiXCR to the PCR reads. The table lists 350,000 to 500,000 distinct CDR3 sequences, around 46% of them singletons. The sequencing here drew on PBMCs, taken before TCRalphabeta/CD19-depleted stem cell transplant. These receptors originate from a girl aged 2 to 10 with aplastic anemia, due to receive a stem cell transplant.

The gene calls are TRBV30 and TRBJ2-1; TRBD2 agrees at 8 bases. This CDR3 contains 14 residues. J was trimmed by 6 bases and V by 4 bases; bases with no gene match: 8. Germline V gene sequence: CDR1 GTSNPN, CDR2 SVGIG (reference sequence). This CDR3 is CAWTSGGWGNEQFF. CDR3 bases: TGTGCCTGGACCTCGGGAGGGTGGGGCAATGAGCAGTTCTTC.

J is TRBJ2-6 and V is TRBV9; possible D gene TRBD2, 5 bases. CDR1 SGDLS and CDR2 YYNGEE come from the germline V gene. This CDR3 is built from 17 residues. V lost 0 bases and J lost 0, with 10 bases in between. The CDR3 region is CASSVEAVSSGANVLTF. The CDR3 DNA reads as TGTGCCAGCAGCGTAGAAGCGGTGAGCTCTGGGGCCAACGTCCTGACTTTC. Full variable domain (missing parts from reference TRBV9 and TRBJ2-6): DSGVTQTPKHLITATGQRVTLRCSPRSGDLSVYWYQQSLDQGLQFLIQYYNGEERAKGNILERFSAQQFPDLHSELNLSSLELGDSALYFCASSVEAVSSGANVLTFGAGSRLTVL.

The rearrangement uses TRBV6-5 and TRBJ2-7; 9 nucleotides match TRBD1. The junction had 6 bases not matched to a gene; V was cut back by 2 bases and J by 4 bases. The CDR3 has 15 amino acids. Germline assignment: CDR1 MNHEY and CDR2 SVGAGI. The CDR3 region is CASSYPGQGKYEQYF. As DNA, the CDR3 is TGTGCCAGCAGTTACCCGGGACAGGGAAAGTACGAGCAGTACTTC.

V and J are TRBV2 and TRBJ1-4; no clear D. V lost 0 bases to trimming and J lost 8 bases, with 16 bases between them. The CDR3 consists of 16 residues. Germline V lookup: CDR1 SNHLY, CDR2 FYNNEI. The CDR3 protein is CASSEALEGAREKLFF. The CDR3 nucleotides read TGTGCCAGCAGTGAAGCGTTGGAGGGCGCGAGGGAAAAACTGTTTTTT.

The V gene is TRBV7-2, the J gene TRBJ2-7; 8 nucleotides agree with TRBD1. CDR3 length: 15 residues. The V and J ends lost 5 bases and 2 bases, in that order; junction bases with no gene match: 8. Germline values: CDR1 SGHTA, CDR2 FQGNSA. As DNA, the CDR3 is TGTGCCAGCAGCCTCCCCGGGACAGGCACCTACGAGCAGTACTTC. Translating it yields CASSLPGTGTYEQYF.